This TCR beta chain was documented in a study of CD8 T cells in ankylosing spondylitis. Broader study findings: The authors reported significant enrichment of disease-linked clones in matched ankylosing spondylitis synovial fluid. Clones linked to the disease showed a CD8+ phenotype. They occurred at relatively low frequencies in peripheral blood. In reactive arthritis synovial fluid and blood, some motif variants had been reported before.

As the method for making TCR beta libraries, quantitative 5'-RACE with molecular barcodes was used. Each CDR3 protein is one row after TCRdb ran MiXCR on the 5' RACE reads. The table has more than 150,000 distinct CDR3 sequences, around 10% seen once. Remarks on this clonotype: The target antigen is unknown.

Germline V CDR1 and CDR2: SGHTA, FQGNSA. The CDR3 spans 16 residues. V shed 2 bases, J shed 3 bases, and the junction held 7 bases outside the gene matches. Source material: blood, either unsorted or a sorted T cell fraction (not recorded which). This receptor was taken from a male donor with ankylosing spondylitis or in good health (not recorded which). The chain combines TRBV7-2 with TRBJ2-3; 8 positions match TRBD2. The CDR3 bases are TGTGCCAGCAGCTTACGGGGGGGCGGGGGTACAGATACGCAGTATTTT. Amino acids: CASSLRGGGGTDTQYF.